Presented here are 6 T cell receptor beta chains from one specimen sequenced in a study of technical replicates of blood from a handful of donors. Sequencing used immunoSEQ multiplex PCR; TCRdb keeps in-frame clones, though not all of them. Of about 100,000 clones in the sample, 96% were seen once. Sequencing used T cells isolated from PBMCs. The origin of the receptors is a human donor in good health.

This chain links TRBV19 with TRBJ2-7; 12 nucleotides align to TRBD2. The CDR3 is made up of 17 amino acids. Germline V CDR1 and CDR2: LNHDA, SQIVND (reference sequence). After removal of 1 base from V and 2 bases from J, the junction contained 6 bases not matched to a gene. CDR3 in amino acids: CASSIGGLAGPTYEQYF. CDR3 DNA sequence: TGTGCCAGTAGTATAGGTGGACTAGCGGGACCAACCTACGAGCAGTACTTC.

The V call is TRBV6-1, the J call TRBJ1-1, with 7 bases identical to TRBD1. With V trimmed by 2 bases and J by 0 bases, 6 bases remained unmatched. This CDR3 spans 16 amino acids. Per germline, CDR1 MNHNS and CDR2 SASEGT. CDR3 sequence (DNA): TGTGCCAGCAGTGAAAGGGACAGACCCATGAACACTGAAGCTTTCTTT. Translating gives CASSERDRPMNTEAFF.

The chain employs TRBV7-6 and TRBJ2-6, with TRBD1 identical over 7 bases. The V and J ends lost 1 base and 0 bases, in that order; junction bases with no gene match: 9. The CDR3 totals 19 residues. Looked up from germline, CDR1 is SGHVS and CDR2 is FNYEAQ. CDR3 DNA: TGTGCCAGCAGCTTAGTCCCAGTAGGGGACAGCTCTGGGGCCAACGTCCTGACTTTC. Its translation: CASSLVPVGDSSGANVLTF.

This chain joins TRBV19 and TRBJ2-2; D gene uncertain. The germline CDR1 and CDR2 sequences are LNHDA and SQIVND (reference sequence). The V end lost 6 bases, the J end lost 2 bases, and 4 bases lay between the germline ends. This CDR3 region has 12 residues. The CDR3 spells CASSPNTGELFF. CDR3 DNA sequence: TGTGCCAGTAGCCCAAACACCGGGGAGCTGTTTTTT.

The chain carries TRBV11-2 and TRBJ2-7; 10 positions match TRBD2. Trimming cost V 2 bases and J 2 bases; bases outside gene matches: 0. Germline V CDR1 and CDR2: SGHAT, FQNNGV. This CDR3 region has 14 residues. In nucleotides, the CDR3 is TGTGCCAGCAGCTTACTAGCGGGGGCCTACGAGCAGTACTTC. Translating it yields CASSLLAGAYEQYF. Together with reference TRBV11-2 and TRBJ2-7, the CDR3 gives the full variable domain: EAGVAQSPRYKIIEKRQSVAFWCNPISGHATLYWYQQILGQGPKLLIQFQNNGVVDDSQLPKDRFSAERLKGVDSTLKIQPAKLEDSAVYLCASSLLAGAYEQYFGPGTRLTVT.

CDR3 DNA sequence: TGTGCCAGCAGGACTGGGCGGGGAGAAGAGACCCAGTACTTC. Translated, it gives CASRTGRGEETQYF. The rearrangement uses TRBV7-2 and TRBJ2-5, with D tentatively TRBD2 (6 bases). CDR1 SGHTA and CDR2 FQGNSA come from the germline V gene. This CDR3 contains 14 residues. The V end lost 6 bases, the J end lost 3 bases, and 14 bases lay between the germline ends.